The 28 T cell receptor beta chains presented below share a single source sample, sequenced in a study. Tregs were sorted as CD4+CD25+CD127-/low cells. TCRdb processed the 5' RACE reads anew with MiXCR; each CDR3 protein has one entry. The sample lists fewer than 75,000 distinct CDR3 sequences, about 25% occurring once. Input material: tumor-infiltrating Tregs sorted from the breast tumor. These receptors all stem from a female donor with breast cancer.

This clonotype was seen ten or more times. Germline is not matched at one junction end, which may reflect a read error. This chain links TRBV12-3 or TRBV12-4 with TRBJ2-7, with D perhaps matching TRBD1 (5 bases). This CDR3 region has 11 residues. The CDR3 protein is CASSSLGRLSF. The CDR3 DNA reads as TGTGCCAGCAGCTCCTTGGGGCGACTTAGCTTC.

This clonotype was counted at least ten times. The rearrangement joins TRBV7-2 to TRBJ2-1, with 15 positions matching TRBD2. The CDR3 covers 18 residues. V lost 1 base, J lost 6 bases, and 7 bases stayed unmatched. Germline lookup yields CDR1 SGHTA and CDR2 FQGNSA. The CDR3 DNA reads TGTGCCAGCAGCTTAGTACCGGGACTAGCGGGAGGTGGCAATGAGCAGTTCTTC. This encodes CASSLVPGLAGGGNEQFF.

The genes are TRBV6-6 and TRBJ1-4, with D uncertain. Trimming stripped 2 bases from V and 5 bases from J, with 9 bases between. CDR1 and CDR2 (germline): MNHNY, SVGAGI (reference sequence). CDR3 length: 14 residues. The CDR3 DNA reads as TGTGCCAGCAGTTACCCGACAAGGAATGAAAAACTGTTTTTT. Translation gives CASSYPTRNEKLFF.

This clonotype was seen a few times. The chain links TRBV20-1 to TRBJ2-7; 9 bases map to TRBD1. Germline CDR1 and CDR2: DFQATT and SNEGSKA (reference sequence). V was clipped by 3 bases and J by 4 bases; unmatched bases: 7. CDR3 size: 14 residues. The CDR3 reads CSASSGQGTYEQYF. The CDR3 DNA sequence: TGCAGTGCTAGTAGCGGACAGGGGACTTACGAGCAGTACTTC.

The chain joins TRBV6-6 to TRBJ1-2; 9 bases map to TRBD1. Germline V gene sequence: CDR1 MNHNY, CDR2 SVGAGI (reference sequence). There are 13 residues in the CDR3. The junction had 4 bases not matched to a gene; V was cut back by 5 bases and J by 6 bases. The CDR3 DNA is TGTGCCAGCAGTGAGCGACAGGGGGATGGCTACACCTTC. It translates to CASSERQGDGYTF.

This clonotype was seen only a few times. This chain links TRBV5-4 with TRBJ1-1; D not certain. The CDR3 runs 15 residues. Germline CDR1 is SGHNT and CDR2 is YYREEE (reference sequence). V was trimmed by 2 bases and J by 0 bases, leaving 11 bases between them. The CDR3 nucleotides read TGTGCCAGCAGCTTTGTGGATGTCATGAACACTGAAGCTTTCTTT. Its protein is CASSFVDVMNTEAFF.

The gene calls are TRBV15 and TRBJ1-1, with a possible D match to TRBD1 (5 bases). Germline values: CDR1 LNHNV, CDR2 YYDKDF (reference sequence). V was clipped by 0 bases and J by 14 bases, with 22 bases between them. The CDR3 consists of 15 residues. The CDR3 loop is CATSRDDGAVMRGFF. The CDR3 nucleotides read TGTGCCACCAGCAGAGATGATGGGGCGGTAATGCGTGGATTCTTT.

This clonotype was recorded a few times. The V gene is TRBV20-1, the J gene TRBJ2-5, with D perhaps matching TRBD2 (6 bases). The germline V gene encodes CDR1 DFQATT and CDR2 SNEGSKA (reference sequence). This CDR3 comprises 14 residues. Trimming stripped 0 bases from V and 2 bases from J, with 10 bases between. This CDR3 reads CSARDPGRQETQYF. In DNA form, the CDR3 reads TGCAGTGCTAGAGACCCGGGGAGGCAAGAGACCCAGTACTTC.

With respect to this clonotype: Possible read error: a much larger clone is one base away. The chain has TRBV7-3 and TRBJ2-7; 14 nucleotides match TRBD2. The CDR3 length is 15 residues. The V gene's germline CDR1 is SGHTA and CDR2 FQGTGA. This CDR3 is CAGSMGLAGAGEQYF. Written as DNA, the CDR3 is TGTGCCGGCAGCATGGGACTAGCGGGAGCGGGCGAGCAGTACTTC.

The chain couples TRBV28 to TRBJ2-1; D may be TRBD1 (6 bases). V was trimmed by 2 bases and J by 12 bases, leaving 11 bases between them. Germline lookup yields CDR1 MDHEN and CDR2 SYDVKM. The CDR3 spans 12 residues. The CDR3 bases are TGTGCCAGCAGTTTAACAGGGTTTGGGCAGTTCTTC. Translating gives CASSLTGFGQFF.

Ten or more counts support this clonotype. V gene TRBV3-1 combines with J gene TRBJ2-5; D unresolved. Germline values: CDR1 LGHDT, CDR2 YNNKEL (reference sequence). V was trimmed by 1 base and J by 7 bases, leaving 7 bases between them. The CDR3 loop spans 12 amino acids. This CDR3 reads CASSQVARTQYF. The CDR3 bases are TGTGCCAGCAGCCAAGTTGCGCGGACCCAGTACTTC.

This clonotype appeared many times. The genes are TRBV7-6 and TRBJ1-1, with D perhaps matching TRBD1 (5 bases). This CDR3 spans 15 amino acids. Trimming removed 2 bases at V and 1 base at J, with 11 bases between. Germline V CDR1 and CDR2: SGHVS, FNYEAQ. CDR3 sequence reads: CASSLQAGQNTEAFF. CDR3 DNA: TGTGCCAGCAGCTTACAGGCAGGGCAGAACACTGAAGCTTTCTTT.

At least ten counts were recorded for this clonotype. V gene TRBV28 combines with J gene TRBJ2-5, with a tentative D call TRBD2 (6 bases). There are 13 residues in the CDR3. The germline V and J ends were trimmed by 5 bases and 4 bases, with 11 bases remaining between them. From germline, CDR1 is MDHEN and CDR2 SYDVKM. This CDR3 is CASSQGAGETQYF. CDR3 sequence (DNA): TGTGCCAGCAGTCAGGGAGCGGGAGAGACCCAGTACTTC.

CDR3: CASSRSGPHVEDTQYF. CDR3 nucleotides: TGTGCCAGCAGTCGTTCCGGGCCCCACGTTGAAGATACGCAGTATTTT. The chain couples TRBV6-5 to TRBJ2-3; no firm D call. Germline V gene lookup returns CDR1 MNHEY and CDR2 SVGAGI. The ends were cut back, 5 bases at V and 5 bases at J, with 20 bases in the middle. The CDR3 covers 16 residues.

This clonotype was picked up many times. This chain links TRBV20-1 with TRBJ1-1; D is perhaps TRBD1 (5 bases). Germline V lookup: CDR1 DFQATT, CDR2 SNEGSKA (reference sequence). This CDR3 has 13 amino acids. Trimming cost V 1 base and J 4 bases, with 10 bases left between them. The CDR3 region is CSARGGAGTEAFF. The CDR3, as DNA: TGCAGTGCTAGAGGGGGCGCGGGCACTGAAGCTTTCTTT.

This clonotype was counted between two and nine times. The chain uses TRBV6-5 and TRBJ2-1; 12 bases line up with TRBD2. After removal of 1 base from V and 0 bases from J, the junction contained 7 bases not matched to a gene. Germline-derived CDR1 and CDR2 are MNHEY and SVGAGI. The CDR3 is 19 residues long. CDR3 sequence reads: CASSYLGLAGNSSYNEQFF. CDR3 coding DNA: TGTGCCAGCAGTTACTTAGGACTAGCGGGGAATAGCTCCTACAATGAGCAGTTCTTC.

The chain joins TRBV7-2 to TRBJ2-2; D is perhaps TRBD1 or TRBD2 (5 bases each). CDR3 length: 14 residues. V was pared by 6 bases and J by 12 bases, with 20 bases between. Germline V gives CDR1 SGHTA, CDR2 FQGNSA. The CDR3 coding sequence is TGTGCCAGCAGACACAACGGGGCAGCCGGAAAGCTGTTTTTT. Amino acids: CASRHNGAAGKLFF.

This clonotype came up a few times. The rearrangement uses TRBV30 and TRBJ1-4, with D perhaps TRBD1 (6 bases). V was cut by 2 bases and J by 8 bases, with 9 bases left in between. The germline gives CDR1 GTSNPN, CDR2 SVGIG (reference sequence). This CDR3 comprises 12 residues. The CDR3 DNA is TGTGCCTGGAGTCCCGGACAGGAAAAACTGTTTTTT. Translating it yields CAWSPGQEKLFF.

This clonotype was counted only a few times. The chain uses TRBV11-3 and TRBJ2-7; tentative D call: TRBD1 (5 bases). Trimming cost V 0 bases and J 3 bases, with 9 bases left between them. The CDR3 is 14 amino acids. Germline loops: CDR1 SGHNT, CDR2 YENEEA. CDR3 nucleotide sequence: TGTGCCAGCAGCTTAGAAGGGGCGATCTACGAGCAGTACTTC. It specifies CASSLEGAIYEQYF.

As for this clonotype: A read error is possible here, since a much larger clone lies one base away. The V gene is TRBV20-1, the J gene TRBJ2-7, with 8 bases that match TRBD2. The germline gives CDR1 DFQATT, CDR2 SNEGSKA (reference sequence). The CDR3 extends over 16 amino acids. CDR3 bases: TGCAGTGCTGGAGATTCTTGGAGCGGGAGCTCCTACGAGCAGTACTTC. Its translation: CSAGDSWSGSSYEQYF.

On this clonotype itself: A read error is likely, as this CDR3 ends without the conserved phenylalanine or tryptophan. The chain combines TRBV5-1 with TRBJ2-1, with 7 bases aligning to TRBD2. The CDR3 length is 14 residues. Per the germline V gene, CDR1 is SGHRS and CDR2 is YFSETQ. CDR3 nucleotides: TGCACCAGCAGCCCGTCACTAGCGAACAATGAGCAGTTCCTC. This codes for CTSSPSLANNEQFL.

This rearrangement joins TRBV11-2 to TRBJ1-3, with D unclear. The CDR3 contains 14 residues. Trimming removed 5 bases at V and 4 bases at J, with 12 bases between. Germline V gene data show CDR1 as SGHAT and CDR2 as FQNNGV. The CDR3 bases are TGTGCCAGCAGCCCGGGGTCTGCCGGAAACACCATATATTTT. Translation: CASSPGSAGNTIYF.

A note on this clonotype: Compared with germline, one end of the junction differs, possibly owing to a read error. This chain uses TRBV28 with TRBJ2-3, with D perhaps TRBD2 (5 bases). Looked up from germline, CDR1 is MDHEN and CDR2 is SYDVKM. This CDR3 region has 16 residues. CDR3 sequence (DNA): TGTGCCAGCACCCTTGGGAGTAGCGCTAGCACAGCTACGCAGTATTTT. Translated: CASTLGSSASTATQYF.

This clonotype has just a few counts. V and J are TRBV4-2 and TRBJ1-6, with unresolved D. Trimming removed 0 bases from V and 13 bases from J, with 13 bases in between. The length of the CDR3 is 14 residues. Germline values: CDR1 LGHNA, CDR2 YNFKEQ. CDR3 loop: CASSQDGEIGPLHF. CDR3 sequence (DNA): TGTGCCAGCAGCCAAGACGGGGAAATCGGGCCCCTCCACTTT.

The chain links TRBV4-1 to TRBJ1-2, with D perhaps TRBD1 (6 bases). This CDR3 comprises 13 residues. V lost 4 bases and J lost 6, with 12 bases in between. Looked up from germline, CDR1 is MGHRA and CDR2 is YSYEKL. CDR3 loop: CASSLRTEDGYTF. The CDR3 nucleotides are TGCGCCAGCAGCCTCCGGACAGAGGATGGCTACACCTTC.

Note on this clonotype: One base away lies a much larger clone, so this may be a sequencing read error. V is TRBV6-1 and J is TRBJ1-1; possibly TRBD1 for D (6 bases). Germline V gives CDR1 MNHNS, CDR2 SASEGT. The CDR3 consists of 14 residues. The V and J ends lost 8 bases and 4 bases respectively, with 17 bases between them. DNA of the CDR3: TGTGCCAGCGAAAACGGGGGGCAGGGCACTGAAGCTTTCTTT. Its protein product is CASENGGQGTEAFF.

About this clonotype: A single base separates this from a much larger clone, so it may be a read error. V usage is TRBV7-2 and J usage is TRBJ2-5; TRBD2 matches 9 bases. Germline CDR1 and CDR2: SGHTA and FQGNSA. Losses at the gene ends were 4 bases for V and 5 bases for J; bases not matched to a gene: 5. CDR3 length equals 14 residues. In nucleotides, the CDR3 is TGTGCCAGCAGCTCCCGACTAGCGGAGGAGACCCAGTACTTC. This codes for CASSSRLAEETQYF.

To note about this clonotype: An end of the junction differs from the germline gene, which may be a read error. The gene calls are TRBV28 and TRBJ1-2; 8 nucleotides agree with TRBD1. The CDR3 is 13 amino acids. The germline V gene has CDR1 MDHEN and CDR2 SYDVKM. Here the CDR3 reads CASTRQGNYGCTF. CDR3 sequence (DNA): TGTGCCAGCACCCGACAGGGGAACTATGGCTGCACCTTC.